The T cell receptor (beta chain) under discussion was sequenced for a study of identical twins. CDR3 length: 15 residues. V dropped 4 bases and J dropped 12; count of bases not matched to a gene: 15. Germline V gene sequence: CDR1 SGHVS, CDR2 FQNEAQ. Study results and limitations: Among beta out-of-frame sequences, excess sharing between twins appeared weaker.

To note about this clonotype: The target antigen is unknown.

In TCRdb, the 5' RACE reads were re-called with MiXCR into one record per CDR3 protein. The sample consists of about 210,000 distinct CDR3 sequences, around a tenth of them appearing once. The chain joins TRBV7-8 to TRBJ2-1; 7 bases are a match to TRBD1. The source material was memory (CD45RO+) T cells sorted from blood. The clonotype was recovered from a woman aged 18-30 years in good health. CDR3 residues: CASSSSGTAWLGQFF. In DNA form, the CDR3 reads TGTGCCAGCAGCTCTTCCGGGACAGCGTGGTTGGGGCAGTTCTTC.